A single sample gave rise to the 28 T cell receptor beta chains below, sequenced in a study of shared clonotypes between healthy human individuals. Generated by immunoSEQ multiplex PCR, the TCRdb table keeps only in-frame clones and is missing some. Of more than 2,000,000 clones in the sample, 90% to 95% were seen once. The sequenced material came from naive CD4+ T cells from PBMCs. Subset defined: CD45RA+ positively selected. All receptors come from a man aged 18 to 30 in good health. Some clones in this sample may be carry-over from other donors' samples.

In the case of this clone: Other DNA sequences from this sample encode an identical CDR3 as well. The chain joins TRBV5-1 to TRBJ1-3; D is uncertain. CDR1 SGHRS and CDR2 YFSETQ come from the germline V gene. Trimming cost V 0 bases and J 0 bases, with 10 bases left between them. The CDR3 has 16 amino acids. The CDR3 DNA is TGCGCCAGCAGCTTGGGGCCGGGTTCCTCTGGAAACACCATATATTTT. Its translation is CASSLGPGSSGNTIYF.

The chain links TRBV25-1 to TRBJ1-2; no clear D. The CDR3 loop spans 14 amino acids. The germline V gene has CDR1 MGHDK and CDR2 SYGVNS. V was pared by 5 bases and J by 2 bases, with 12 bases between. CDR3: CASSSYSENYGYTF. As DNA, the CDR3 is TGTGCCAGCAGTAGTTATTCAGAAAACTATGGCTACACCTTC.

V gene TRBV5-1 combines with J gene TRBJ2-6, with D hard to call. Between the trimmed V and J ends, which lost 0 bases and 1 base, there was a span of 14 bases. Germline lookup yields CDR1 SGHRS and CDR2 YFSETQ. CDR3 length: 18 residues. The CDR3 loop reads CASSLDGRSGSGANVLTF. CDR3 DNA: TGCGCCAGCAGCTTGGACGGCAGGTCCGGGTCTGGGGCCAACGTCCTGACTTTC.

This rearrangement joins TRBV28 to TRBJ2-3; 10 bases agree with TRBD2. Germline V gene lookup returns CDR1 MDHEN and CDR2 SYDVKM. There are 16 residues in the CDR3. The trim removed 5 bases at V and 1 base at J, leaving 6 bases unmatched. The CDR3 coding sequence is TGTGCCAGCAGTCAGGCTAGCGGGAGAGGCACAGATACGCAGTATTTT. Amino acid sequence: CASSQASGRGTDTQYF.

The V gene is TRBV9, the J gene TRBJ2-5; weak D call: TRBD1 (5 bases). Trimming left V 5 bases short and J 1 base short, with 12 bases between. Germline V gene sequence: CDR1 SGDLS, CDR2 YYNGEE. CDR3 length: 14 residues. CDR3 protein: CASSPRQFQETQYF. In DNA, the CDR3 is TGTGCCAGCAGTCCCCGACAGTTCCAAGAGACCCAGTACTTC.

The chain recombines TRBV6-5 with TRBJ2-6; D is uncertain. With 6 bases removed from V and 2 bases from J, the gap between germline ends came to 5 bases. This CDR3 has 13 amino acids. CDR1 is MNHEY, CDR2 SVGAGI, per germline. The DNA of the CDR3 is TGTGCCAGCAGGGCCGCTGGGGCCAACGTCCTGACTTTC. Its protein is CASRAAGANVLTF.

Regarding this clone: The sample holds other DNA sequences that translate to the same CDR3. The chain joins TRBV19 to TRBJ1-2; a possible D gene is TRBD1 (5 bases). The CDR3 loop spans 12 amino acids. V was clipped by 5 bases and J by 5 bases, with 9 bases between them. Germline V lookup: CDR1 LNHDA, CDR2 SQIVND (reference sequence). CDR3 sequence reads: CASSGAGYGYTF. As DNA, the CDR3 is TGTGCCAGTAGTGGGGCCGGTTATGGCTACACCTTC.

This chain joins TRBV15 and TRBJ1-2, with a possible D match to TRBD1 (5 bases). Trimming pared 1 base from V and 6 bases from J, leaving 15 bases between. The CDR3 contains 15 residues. CDR1 is LNHNV and CDR2 is YYDKDF in the germline V gene (reference sequence). The chain's CDR3 is CATSRVAGLRDGYTF. CDR3 coding DNA: TGTGCCACCAGCAGAGTTGCGGGACTAAGGGATGGCTACACCTTC.

The chain recombines TRBV5-1 with TRBJ2-2; perhaps TRBD1 as D (5 bases). The germline V and J ends were trimmed by 3 bases and 6 bases, with 12 bases remaining between them. The CDR3 is 14 residues long. CDR1 and CDR2 from the germline V gene are SGHRS and YFSETQ. As DNA, the CDR3 is TGCGCCAGCAGCTCAATGACAGAAGCCGGGGAGCTGTTTTTT. It translates to CASSSMTEAGELFF.

On this clone: Other DNA variants within this sample encode the same CDR3. This chain joins TRBV9 and TRBJ2-3, with D possibly TRBD1 on 5 matching bases. Trimming removed 0 bases from V and 0 bases from J, with 8 bases in between. Germline CDR1 reads SGDLS; CDR2 reads YYNGEE. CDR3 length equals 15 residues. This chain's CDR3 is CASSVEGVSTDTQYF. The CDR3, as DNA: TGTGCCAGCAGCGTAGAAGGGGTTAGCACAGATACGCAGTATTTT.

This clone was observed a few times. V and J are TRBV25-1 and TRBJ1-1, with D uncertain. CDR3 length equals 12 residues. V was clipped by 3 bases and J by 7 bases, with 9 bases between them. The germline V gene encodes CDR1 MGHDK and CDR2 SYGVNS. Here the CDR3 DNA reads TGTGCCAGCAGTGAGATTGGGAGTGAAGCTTTCTTT. Its translation: CASSEIGSEAFF.

The CDR3: CASSPDGRNTIYF. CDR3 nucleotide sequence: TGTGCCAGCTCTCCGGACGGGCGGAACACCATATATTTT. The chain carries TRBV18 and TRBJ1-3; D is unclear. CDR1 and CDR2 from the germline V gene are KGHSH and LQKENI. The CDR3 is 13 residues long. The V gene lost 6 bases and the J gene lost 7 bases, with 13 bases spanning the gap.

CDR3 in amino acids: CASSLEGQRDTEAFF. DNA of the CDR3: TGCGCCAGCAGCTTGGAAGGTCAACGGGACACTGAAGCTTTCTTT. The J gene is TRBJ1-1, the V gene TRBV5-1; D is ambiguous. The germline V and J ends were trimmed by 0 bases and 3 bases, with 12 bases remaining between them. The CDR3 loop spans 15 amino acids. The germline V gene has CDR1 SGHRS and CDR2 YFSETQ.

The CDR3 DNA reads as TGTGCCAGCAGCTCCCTCTGGAACACTGAAGCTTTCTTT. This translates into CASSSLWNTEAFF. The chain carries TRBV11-1 and TRBJ1-1, with unresolved D. The ends were cut back, 4 bases at V and 1 base at J, with 7 bases in the middle. The germline gives CDR1 SGHAT, CDR2 FQDESV (reference sequence). This CDR3 region has 13 residues.

The genes are TRBV7-9 and TRBJ1-1; a possible D gene is TRBD1 (6 bases). Trimming pared 2 bases from V and 0 bases from J, leaving 16 bases between. CDR3 length equals 17 residues. Germline V gives CDR1 SEHNR, CDR2 FQNEAQ (reference sequence). The CDR3 sequence: CASSLYGAQGMNTEAFF. The CDR3 DNA is TGTGCCAGCAGCTTATACGGAGCACAGGGCATGAACACTGAAGCTTTCTTT. Based on the CDR3 plus reference TRBV7-9 and TRBJ1-1, the full variable domain is DTGVSQNPRHKITKRGQNVTFRCDPISEHNRLYWYRQTLGQGPEFLTYFQNEAQLEKSRLLSDRFSAERPKGSFSTLEIQRTEQGDSAMYLCASSLYGAQGMNTEAFFGQGTRLTVV.

As to this clone: Different DNA sequences within this sample yield the same CDR3. The chain couples TRBV29-1 to TRBJ1-1; a weak D match, TRBD1 (5 bases). This CDR3 contains 12 residues. The V end lost 4 bases, the J end lost 1 base, and 7 bases lay between the germline ends. The germline V gene encodes CDR1 SQVTM and CDR2 ANQGSEA. CDR3 nucleotides: TGCAGCGTTGGTAGGGGGAACACTGAAGCTTTCTTT. Encoded protein: CSVGRGNTEAFF.

To note about this clone: This specimen includes other DNA sequences encoding the same CDR3. V usage is TRBV7-9 and J usage is TRBJ1-2; a possible D gene is TRBD1 (5 bases). The ends were cut back, 0 bases at V and 4 bases at J, with 9 bases in the middle. CDR1 and CDR2 from the germline V gene are SEHNR and FQNEAQ (reference sequence). CDR3 length: 14 amino acids. CDR3 nucleotides: TGTGCCAGCAGCTTAGCAGGGGCGGTCTATGGCTACACCTTC. It encodes CASSLAGAVYGYTF. The variable domain in full, completed from reference TRBV7-9 and TRBJ1-2, reads DTGVSQNPRHKITKRGQNVTFRCDPISEHNRLYWYRQTLGQGPEFLTYFQNEAQLEKSRLLSDRFSAERPKGSFSTLEIQRTEQGDSAMYLCASSLAGAVYGYTFGSGTRLTVV.

The V gene is TRBV6-5, the J gene TRBJ1-5; unclear D gene. The CDR3 is 13 amino acids. Germline V gene sequence: CDR1 MNHEY, CDR2 SVGAGI. V was cut by 6 bases and J by 3 bases, with 9 bases left in between. The DNA for the CDR3 is TGTGCCAGCAGCCGCACCCTCAATCAGCCCCAGCATTTT. It encodes CASSRTLNQPQHF.

This sequence joins TRBV9 and TRBJ2-7, with TRBD1 matching 8 bases. The CDR3 totals 14 residues. J lost 5 bases, V lost 0 bases, and 4 bases had no gene match. Germline-derived CDR1 and CDR2 are SGDLS and YYNGEE. The CDR3 DNA reads TGTGCCAGCAGCGTAGGAGGACAGGGCCACGAGCAGTACTTC. It encodes CASSVGGQGHEQYF. The complete variable domain, with remaining parts taken from reference TRBV9 and TRBJ2-7, reads DSGVTQTPKHLITATGQRVTLRCSPRSGDLSVYWYQQSLDQGLQFLIQYYNGEERAKGNILERFSAQQFPDLHSELNLSSLELGDSALYFCASSVGGQGHEQYFGPGTRLTVT.

This clone was picked up one time. The chain combines TRBV5-4 with TRBJ2-1; D may be TRBD1 (5 bases). The CDR3 contains 15 residues. V was cut by 6 bases and J by 0 bases, with 13 bases left in between. The V gene's germline CDR1 is SGHNT and CDR2 YYREEE (reference sequence). The CDR3 nucleotides are TGTGCCAGCACCAGGGCCCGGAGCTCCTACAATGAGCAGTTCTTC. Translated, it gives CASTRARSSYNEQFF.

V usage is TRBV5-1 and J usage is TRBJ2-5, with 9 nucleotides matching TRBD1. Germline V gene lookup returns CDR1 SGHRS and CDR2 YFSETQ. This CDR3 spans 16 amino acids. V dropped 0 bases and J dropped 0; count of bases not matched to a gene: 3. CDR3 in DNA: TGCGCCAGCAGCTTGGGGACAGGGGCGTACCAAGAGACCCAGTACTTC. Protein: CASSLGTGAYQETQYF.

Only one count was recorded for this clone. The sample holds other DNA sequences that translate to the same CDR3. The chain recombines TRBV27 with TRBJ1-1, with D perhaps matching TRBD1 (5 bases). There are 14 residues in the CDR3. From germline, CDR1 is MNHEY and CDR2 SMNVEV (reference sequence). Between the trimmed V and J ends, which lost 2 bases and 1 base, there was a span of 8 bases. CDR3 region: CASSLRGGNTEAFF. In DNA, the CDR3 is TGTGCCAGCAGTTTACGGGGGGGGAACACTGAAGCTTTCTTT.

V gene TRBV13 combines with J gene TRBJ2-7; D is perhaps TRBD1 (6 bases). V lost 4 bases to trimming and J lost 7 bases, with 17 bases between them. The V gene's germline CDR1 is PRHDT and CDR2 FYEKMQ (reference sequence). The CDR3 spans 14 residues. As DNA, the CDR3 is TGTGCCAGCAGCTACCCCGCCAGGGGCAGAGAGCAGTACTTC. It translates to CASSYPARGREQYF.

V is TRBV5-1 and J is TRBJ1-1; D gene uncertain. Germline-derived CDR1 and CDR2 are SGHRS and YFSETQ. V was clipped by 1 base and J by 0 bases, with 7 bases between them. The CDR3 contains 14 residues. CDR3 DNA: TGCGCCAGCAGCTTGAGGCCCGTGAACACTGAAGCTTTCTTT. As protein: CASSLRPVNTEAFF.

The chain employs TRBV9 and TRBJ2-6; maybe TRBD1 (6 bases). V shed 3 bases and J shed 0 bases, with 13 bases lying between them. This CDR3 comprises 17 residues. The germline CDR1 and CDR2 sequences are SGDLS and YYNGEE. The CDR3 protein is CASSGQPTGSGANVLTF. In nucleotides, the CDR3 is TGTGCCAGCAGCGGACAACCGACAGGCTCTGGGGCCAACGTCCTGACTTTC.

The chain uses TRBV9 and TRBJ1-3; D is possibly TRBD1 (5 bases). Trimming pared 3 bases from V and 3 bases from J, leaving 13 bases between. Germline assignment: CDR1 SGDLS and CDR2 YYNGEE. This CDR3 has 15 amino acids. CDR3 coding DNA: TGTGCCAGCAGCGCTACAGGTGGAGGTGGAAACACCATATATTTT. This codes for CASSATGGGGNTIYF.

In its sample, this clone was seen once. The rearrangement uses TRBV6-5 and TRBJ2-7; TRBD2 matches 10 bases. This CDR3 has 14 amino acids. The germline CDR1 and CDR2 sequences are MNHEY and SVGAGI. The V gene end was trimmed by 6 bases and the J gene end by 0 bases; junction bases not matched to a gene: 2. CDR3 bases: TGTGCCAGCAGACTAGCGGGGAGCTCCTACGAGCAGTACTTC. Its protein is CASRLAGSSYEQYF.

The chain combines TRBV7-3 with TRBJ1-1; D is perhaps TRBD1 (5 bases). Per the germline V gene, CDR1 is SGHTA and CDR2 is FQGTGA. V was pared by 8 bases and J by 1 base, with 11 bases between. The CDR3 consists of 13 residues. The CDR3 loop is CASASGGNTEAFF. The CDR3 nucleotides are TGTGCCAGCGCCTCGGGGGGGAACACTGAAGCTTTCTTT.